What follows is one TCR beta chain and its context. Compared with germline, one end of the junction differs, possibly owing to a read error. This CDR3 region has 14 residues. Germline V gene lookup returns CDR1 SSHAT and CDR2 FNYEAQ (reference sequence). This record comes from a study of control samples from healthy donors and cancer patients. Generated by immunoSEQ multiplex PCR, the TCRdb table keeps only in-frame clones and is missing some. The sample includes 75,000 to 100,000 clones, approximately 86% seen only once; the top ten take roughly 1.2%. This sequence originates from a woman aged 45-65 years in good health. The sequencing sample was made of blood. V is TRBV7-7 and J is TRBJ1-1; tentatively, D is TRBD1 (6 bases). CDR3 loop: CASSLLPGGGEAFF. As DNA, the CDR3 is TGTGCTAGCAGCTTACTCCCGGGGGGCGGTGAAGCTTTCTTT.